These 18 T cell receptor beta chains came from one sample sequenced in a study of CD8 T cells in ankylosing spondylitis. TCRdb analysed the 5' RACE reads with MiXCR anew, one entry per CDR3 protein. The sample contains approximately 220,000 distinct CDR3 sequences, 8% to 11% of which appear only once. The sample consisted of blood, either unsorted or a sorted T cell fraction (not recorded which). The receptors come from a male donor with ankylosing spondylitis or in good health (not recorded which).

This rearrangement joins TRBV5-1 to TRBJ1-3, with D hard to call. The CDR3 loop spans 14 amino acids. Germline loops: CDR1 SGHRS, CDR2 YFSETQ. V was pared by 3 bases and J by 0 bases, with 7 bases between. The CDR3 coding sequence is TGCGCCAGCAGCTATGATGGCTCTGGAAACACCATATATTTT. It translates to CASSYDGSGNTIYF.

This chain connects TRBV20-1 to TRBJ2-1; no clear D. This CDR3 spans 11 amino acids. From germline, CDR1 is DFQATT and CDR2 SNEGSKA (reference sequence). Trimming stripped 2 bases from V and 9 bases from J, with 8 bases between. CDR3 region: CSARKEVEQFF. The DNA for the CDR3 is TGCAGTGCTAGAAAAGAAGTTGAGCAGTTCTTC.

This clonotype was found many times. The chain combines TRBV12-3 or TRBV12-4 with TRBJ2-1; D perhaps matches TRBD2 (5 bases). The CDR3 contains 14 residues. The V end was cut by 2 bases, the J end by 6 bases, with 11 bases between. For the CDR3, the DNA is TGTGCCAGCAGTTTACTTCTGGGGAGCAATGAGCAGTTCTTC. Encoded protein: CASSLLLGSNEQFF.

This clonotype was seen many times. The chain combines TRBV12-3 or TRBV12-4 with TRBJ1-6, with 8 positions matching TRBD1. The CDR3 is 21 residues long. The J segment lost 0 bases and the V segment lost 4 bases, leaving 17 bases of the junction unmatched. CDR3 sequence (DNA): TGTGCCAGCAGTTCCCTGGACAGGGATCCGTATCGCGGCTCCTATAATTCACCCCTCCACTTT. Protein: CASSSLDRDPYRGSYNSPLHF.

J is TRBJ1-5 and V is TRBV27; 10 nucleotides align to TRBD1. With V trimmed by 5 bases and J by 1 base, 2 bases remained unmatched. This CDR3 is built from 15 residues. Germline CDR1 MNHEY, CDR2 SMNVEV (reference sequence). The CDR3 DNA is TGTGCCAGCAGTCGGACAGGGGGGAGCAATCAGCCCCAGCATTTT. Its protein is CASSRTGGSNQPQHF.

This chain connects TRBV30 to TRBJ1-3, with D maybe TRBD1 (6 bases). Looked up from germline, CDR1 is GTSNPN and CDR2 is SVGIG (reference sequence). The CDR3 length is 13 residues. Trimming took 8 bases from V and 4 from J, leaving 15 bases between them. This chain's CDR3 is CARQTGPGNTIYF. CDR3 nucleotides: TGTGCCAGGCAAACAGGGCCCGGAAACACCATATATTTT.

This clonotype was detected only a few times. This chain uses TRBV19 with TRBJ1-5; D gene uncertain. The CDR3 sequence is 14 residues long. Trimming removed 6 bases at V and 4 bases at J, with 13 bases between. Germline lookup yields CDR1 LNHDA and CDR2 SQIVND (reference sequence). The CDR3 spells CASSLWALNQPQHF. The CDR3 DNA reads as TGTGCCAGTAGCCTGTGGGCCCTAAATCAGCCCCAGCATTTT.

Comment on this clonotype: At one of its ends the junction is not consistent with the germline gene, which may arise from a read error. This chain connects TRBV5-1 to TRBJ2-1, with D perhaps being TRBD1 or TRBD2 (7 bases each). The CDR3 consists of 15 residues. Germline loops: CDR1 SGHRS, CDR2 YFSETQ. As DNA, the CDR3 is TGCGCCAGCAGCTTGGCCCAGGGAGGGGGCCTTGAGCGGTTCTTC. Protein product: CASSLAQGGGLERFF.

Relative to its sample, this clonotype is medium-sized (0.01 to 0.1%). The chain uses TRBV24-1 and TRBJ2-1, with a possible D match to TRBD1 (5 bases). Per germline, CDR1 KGHDR and CDR2 SFDVKD. V was shortened by 2 bases and J by 6 bases, with 10 bases between the two germline ends. This CDR3 region has 14 residues. As DNA, the CDR3 is TGTGCCACCAGTGATTGGTCAGGGTTCAATGAGCAGTTCTTC. This codes for CATSDWSGFNEQFF.

This clonotype has at least ten counts. V is TRBV3-1 and J is TRBJ2-2, with D perhaps matching TRBD2 (6 bases). CDR1 is LGHDT and CDR2 is YNNKEL in the germline V gene (reference sequence). This CDR3 spans 17 amino acids. Trimming left V 4 bases short and J 6 bases short, with 21 bases between. The CDR3: CASSPRTIVRGSGELFF. DNA of the CDR3: TGTGCCAGCAGCCCGCGGACTATTGTACGTGGGTCCGGGGAGCTGTTTTTT.

This clonotype was picked up a small number of times. This chain links TRBV3-1 with TRBJ2-2, with D possibly TRBD1 on 6 matching bases. Germline lookup yields CDR1 LGHDT and CDR2 YNNKEL (reference sequence). The CDR3 runs 15 residues. The V and J ends lost 3 bases and 4 bases respectively, with 12 bases between them. For the CDR3, the DNA is TGTGCCAGCAGCCAGTGGGGGCGCGGCACCGGGGAGCTGTTTTTT. Residues: CASSQWGRGTGELFF.

This clonotype was counted between two and nine times. V is TRBV7-2 and J is TRBJ2-5; 11 bases align to TRBD2. The CDR3 consists of 17 residues. Per the germline V gene, CDR1 is SGHTA and CDR2 is FQGNSA. Germline trimming cut 0 bases from V and 7 bases from J; bases unmatched to any gene: 10. Written as DNA, the CDR3 is TGTGCCAGCAGCTTAGCGCTAGCGGGGGGTATCCAGGGGACCCAGTACTTC. It codes for CASSLALAGGIQGTQYF.

In its sample, this clonotype was seen a few times. The chain combines TRBV6-1 with TRBJ1-1; D may be TRBD1 (6 bases). The germline CDR1 and CDR2 sequences are MNHNS and SASEGT. The CDR3 has 15 amino acids. The germline V and J ends were trimmed by 6 bases and 0 bases, with 14 bases remaining between them. In nucleotides, the CDR3 is TGTGCCAGCAGCCGGAGACAGGCGATGAACACTGAAGCTTTCTTT. It is translated as CASSRRQAMNTEAFF.

This clonotype showed up many times. The J gene is TRBJ1-1, the V gene TRBV7-9; D is perhaps TRBD1 (6 bases). Germline CDR1 SEHNR, CDR2 FQNEAQ (reference sequence). The V gene lost 5 bases and the J gene lost 3 bases, with 25 bases spanning the gap. The CDR3 sequence is 18 residues long. As DNA, the CDR3 is TGTGCCAGCAGCCACGAGAACAGTGTAGGGGGTAGGGACACTGAAGCTTTCTTT. It specifies CASSHENSVGGRDTEAFF.

The sample holds many counts of this clonotype. V gene TRBV7-2 combines with J gene TRBJ2-7; 9 nucleotides line up with TRBD1. The V segment lost 4 bases and the J segment 5 bases; nucleotides outside the gene matches: 3. This CDR3 region has 13 residues. Germline CDR1 and CDR2: SGHTA and FQGNSA. CDR3 amino acids: CASSSGQGNEQYF. The CDR3 DNA is TGTGCCAGCAGCTCGGGACAGGGTAACGAGCAGTACTTC.

This clonotype was counted at least ten times. The chain joins TRBV7-6 to TRBJ2-2; perhaps TRBD2 as D (6 bases). Germline loops: CDR1 SGHVS, CDR2 FNYEAQ. Trimming took off 5 bases at V and 0 bases at J, with 10 bases between the two ends. This CDR3 has 15 amino acids. As DNA, the CDR3 is TGTGCCAGCAGCCCTTGGGGGGCGAACACCGGGGAGCTGTTTTTT. Its translation: CASSPWGANTGELFF.

The rearrangement uses TRBV7-8 and TRBJ1-5; D not certain. The CDR3 is made up of 14 amino acids. V lost 1 base, J lost 4 bases, and 8 bases lay in between. Germline CDR1 and CDR2: SGHVS and FQNEAQ. The CDR3 DNA sequence: TGTGCCAGCAGCTTAGAGACGACAAATCAGCCCCAGCATTTT. Protein: CASSLETTNQPQHF.

This clonotype was counted ten times or more. The chain links TRBV3-1 to TRBJ2-7; tentatively, D is TRBD2 (6 bases). The CDR3 loop spans 14 amino acids. V lost 1 base and J lost 2, with 9 bases in between. Per germline, CDR1 LGHDT and CDR2 YNNKEL (reference sequence). CDR3 loop: CASSQVPGAYEQYF. The CDR3 DNA follows: TGTGCCAGCAGCCAAGTTCCGGGGGCCTACGAGCAGTACTTC.